This record concerns one T cell receptor (beta chain) sequence. Method: immunoSEQ multiplex PCR; TCRdb's copy keeps in-frame clones and lacks some. The sample yields about 100,000 clones, 80% to 90% seen once. Looked up from germline, CDR1 is SGHTA and CDR2 is FQGTGA. The CDR3 is made up of 15 amino acids. Trimming at V came to 5 bases and at J to 5 bases, leaving 9 bases not matched to a gene. This sample was taken from a study of identifying expanded T cells in peripheral blood. V gene TRBV7-3 combines with J gene TRBJ2-7; 10 nucleotides align to TRBD1. Sequenced material: blood. The source of this sequence is a person between 18 and 69 years old in good health. CDR3 protein: CASSLTGTGDHEQYF. The CDR3 nucleotides are TGTGCCAGCAGCCTTACCGGGACAGGGGACCACGAGCAGTACTTC.